The T cell receptor beta chain under discussion was sequenced for a study of vaccination and CD4 T cells after COVID-19. The V gene's germline CDR1 is SGHAT and CDR2 FQNNGV. The CDR3 has 13 amino acids. Worth noting for this clonotype: One junction end disagrees with the germline gene, perhaps due to a read error.

TCRdb processed the PCR reads anew with MiXCR; each CDR3 protein has one entry. The sample has 12,000 to 15,000 distinct CDR3 sequences; 65% to 70% are singletons. Positive PCR tests dated from March to December 2020, predating US Alpha, Beta and Delta variants. The J gene is TRBJ1-2, the V gene TRBV11-2; TRBD1 aligns across 9 bases. Source: CD4+ T cells from blood, taken after SARS-CoV-2 vaccination. This clonotype was obtained from a human donor who had recovered from COVID-19. The CDR3 DNA follows: TGTGCCAGCAGCCCGGGACAGGGCTATGGCTACGCCTTC. Translated: CASSPGQGYGYAF.